This entry features one T cell receptor beta chain sequence. This entry comes from a study of T cells of healthy individuals. One entry per CDR3 protein results from TCRdb running MiXCR on the 5' RACE reads. The data contain 40,000 to 60,000 distinct CDR3 sequences, 14% to 15% of them singletons. This sequence originates from a human donor in good health.

CDR3 DNA: TGCGCCAGCAGCCCGGGACAGGGGAAAGAGCAGTACTTC. The encoded protein is CASSPGQGKEQYF. The rearrangement links TRBV4-3 to TRBJ2-7; 10 bases line up with TRBD1. Trimming took 4 bases from V and 7 from J; bases not matched to a gene: 4. The CDR3 is 13 residues long. Germline V gives CDR1 LGHNA, CDR2 YSLEER.